The clone carrying this TCR beta chain has a handful of counts. Its antigen is not identified. CDR3 size: 12 residues. CDR1 and CDR2 from the germline V gene are MGHDK and SYGVNS. Trimming stripped 5 bases from V and 6 bases from J, with 8 bases between. Sorting based on CD45RO/CCR7/CD25/CD127/CD95/CD27 separated CD4+ naive, central memory, regulatory and stem cell-like memory cells. The data are from a study of beta chain features in type 1 diabetes. The sequenced template was cDNA made from the entire isolated RNA. Naive, central memory and regulatory T cell samples yielded around 3.4 million reads on average. Profiling relied on immunoSEQ multiplex PCR, and the TCRdb table lists in-frame clones only, not all of them. The data contain about 660,000 clones, 11% to 15% of them singletons. General study findings and limits: Among all four CD4+ subsets, Type 1 diabetes patients had TCRB CDR3s that were moderately but significantly shorter. The naive, central memory and Treg TCRB repertoires of patients appeared to be more similar to one another than those of healthy donors.

The source material was naive CD4+ T cells from blood. The J gene is TRBJ2-4, the V gene TRBV25-1; no firm D call. The clonotype originates from a man aged 18 to 30 with type 1 diabetes. CDR3 DNA sequence: TGTGCCAGCAGTTCAAATAGAAACATTCAGTACTTC. Translation: CASSSNRNIQYF.